These 23 T cell receptor beta chains were all obtained from the same sample, sequenced in a study of blood T cell repertoires in COVID-19. Clones were read by immunoSEQ multiplex PCR, and TCRdb kept only the in-frame ones, dropping some. The sample carries 150,000 or so clones, about 83% recorded once. Sequencing was done on a sample of PBMCs or T cells enriched from blood (not recorded which). The receptor set was obtained from a woman aged 50 to 60 who had been exposed to COVID-19.

The V gene is TRBV6-5, the J gene TRBJ1-2; TRBD1 matches 10 bases. CDR3 length: 13 amino acids. With 6 bases clipped from V and 7 bases from J, the junction kept 5 bases outside the gene matches. CDR1 is MNHEY and CDR2 is SVGAGI in the germline V gene. The CDR3 is CASRDRGPAGYTF. The DNA of the CDR3 is TGTGCCAGCAGAGACAGGGGGCCTGCTGGCTACACCTTC.

V gene TRBV6-6 combines with J gene TRBJ2-3, with D possibly being TRBD2 (5 bases). Germline V gene sequence: CDR1 MNHNY, CDR2 SVGAGI (reference sequence). The CDR3 is 14 amino acids. V lost 4 bases to trimming and J lost 6 bases, with 14 bases between them. The CDR3 protein is CASSSLPLADTQYF. The CDR3 nucleotides are TGTGCCAGCAGTTCCCTCCCCTTAGCGGATACGCAGTATTTT.

The chain links TRBV4-2 to TRBJ2-3; possibly TRBD1 for D (5 bases). The length of the CDR3 is 17 residues. Germline values: CDR1 LGHNA, CDR2 YNFKEQ. Trimming left V 0 bases short and J 4 bases short, with 17 bases between. This CDR3 is CASSQERTLTGADTQYF. In nucleotides, the CDR3 is TGTGCCAGCAGCCAAGAAAGGACACTTACTGGGGCAGATACGCAGTATTTT.

This sequence joins TRBV5-8 and TRBJ1-2, with unresolved D. Germline V gives CDR1 SGHTS, CDR2 YDEGEE. V was pared by 0 bases and J by 7 bases, with 10 bases between. The CDR3 length is 13 residues. The CDR3 here is CASSLAVRSGYTF. CDR3 in DNA: TGTGCCAGCAGCTTGGCTGTCAGAAGTGGCTACACCTTC.

The V and J genes are TRBV6-2 or TRBV6-3 and TRBJ1-1; D not resolved. The CDR3 length is 14 residues. The V and J ends lost 0 bases and 8 bases respectively, with 13 bases between them. CDR1 and CDR2 (germline): MNHEY, SVGEGT. As DNA, the CDR3 is TGTGCCAGCAGTTACTCTAGAGGGCCGGGGGAAGCTTTCTTT. Its translation is CASSYSRGPGEAFF.

The chain is built from TRBV7-2 and TRBJ1-2; 8 nucleotides match TRBD1. This CDR3 has 18 residues. In germline, CDR1 is SGHTA, CDR2 FQGNSA. Unmatched junction bases numbered 24, after V lost 5 bases and J lost 10 bases. CDR3 protein: CASSPYSSRTGHLVDYTF. The CDR3 DNA reads as TGTGCCAGCAGCCCTTACTCCTCGCGGACAGGGCATTTGGTGGACTACACCTTC.

The rearrangement joins TRBV19 to TRBJ2-2; 15 bases are a match to TRBD2. This CDR3 is built from 18 residues. With V trimmed by 5 bases and J by 6 bases, 10 bases remained unmatched. The germline V gene encodes CDR1 LNHDA and CDR2 SQIVND (reference sequence). CDR3 nucleotides: TGTGCCAGTAGTTCACGGACTAGCGGGAGGGCCGTTTCCGGGGAGCTGTTTTTT. Translating gives CASSSRTSGRAVSGELFF. Complete variable domain (other parts from reference TRBV19 and TRBJ2-2): DGGITQSPKYLFRKEGQNVTLSCEQNLNHDAMYWYRQDPGQGLRLIYYSQIVNDFQKGDIAEGYSVSREKKESFPLTVTSAQKNPTAFYLCASSSRTSGRAVSGELFFGEGSRLTVL.

This clone has only one observation. The rearrangement uses TRBV9 and TRBJ1-1; D is ambiguous. V gave up 0 bases and J gave up 3 bases, with 15 bases separating them. The V gene's germline CDR1 is SGDLS and CDR2 YYNGEE. The CDR3 length is 16 residues. The CDR3, as DNA: TGTGCCAGCAGCGTAGAGGGAGGCCAGAGGGACACTGAAGCTTTCTTT. It specifies CASSVEGGQRDTEAFF. Together with reference TRBV9 and TRBJ1-1, the CDR3 gives the full variable domain: DSGVTQTPKHLITATGQRVTLRCSPRSGDLSVYWYQQSLDQGLQFLIQYYNGEERAKGNILERFSAQQFPDLHSELNLSSLELGDSALYFCASSVEGGQRDTEAFFGQGTRLTVV.

The chain recombines TRBV13 with TRBJ1-6; 10 bases match TRBD1. The CDR3 totals 17 residues. Germline V gene sequence: CDR1 PRHDT, CDR2 FYEKMQ (reference sequence). V was pared by 5 bases and J by 7 bases, with 11 bases of the junction left unmatched. CDR3 sequence: CASSPTRGTGENSPLHF. The CDR3 DNA reads as TGTGCCAGCAGCCCCACTAGGGGGACAGGGGAAAATTCACCCCTCCACTTT.

This chain connects TRBV20-1 to TRBJ2-1; a possible D gene is TRBD1 (6 bases). The CDR3 extends over 13 amino acids. CDR1 and CDR2 (germline): DFQATT, SNEGSKA (reference sequence). V was trimmed by 5 bases and J by 5 bases, leaving 13 bases between them. The CDR3 region is CSAGDRLNNEQFF. Here the CDR3 DNA reads TGCAGTGCTGGTGACAGGCTAAACAATGAGCAGTTCTTC.

This sequence joins TRBV6-2 or TRBV6-3 and TRBJ1-6, with D possibly matching TRBD1 (6 bases). The CDR3 runs 15 residues. CDR1 and CDR2 (germline): MNHEY, SVGEGT. The V and J ends lost 2 bases and 5 bases respectively, with 10 bases between them. The CDR3 nucleotides are TGTGCCAGCAGTTACCTCACAGGGAATAATTCACCCCTCCACTTT. The encoded protein is CASSYLTGNNSPLHF.

J is TRBJ1-2 and V is TRBV11-2, with a tentative D call TRBD1 (6 bases). In germline, CDR1 is SGHAT, CDR2 FQNNGV. Trimming removed 0 bases at V and 10 bases at J, with 15 bases between. The CDR3 runs 14 residues. CDR3 nucleotide sequence: TGTGCCAGCAGCTTAGACAGGGGCCAGGGCCCCTACACCTTC. Protein: CASSLDRGQGPYTF.

The chain joins TRBV6-5 to TRBJ1-6; 7 nucleotides align to TRBD1. Trimming at V came to 1 base and at J to 8 bases, leaving 2 bases not matched to a gene. The CDR3 is made up of 14 amino acids. Germline lookup yields CDR1 MNHEY and CDR2 SVGAGI. The CDR3 bases are TGTGCCAGCAGTTACTTCCAGGGGGATTCACCCCTCCACTTT. This encodes CASSYFQGDSPLHF.

The gene calls are TRBV5-4 and TRBJ1-1; 7 bases match TRBD1. Germline-derived CDR1 and CDR2 are SGHNT and YYREEE (reference sequence). V lost 4 bases and J lost 2; bases outside the gene matches: 8. The CDR3 totals 15 residues. CDR3 nucleotides: TGTGCCAGCAGCATAAACAGGGGATTAAACACTGAAGCTTTCTTT. Its protein product is CASSINRGLNTEAFF. Supplemented by reference TRBV5-4 and TRBJ1-1, the full variable domain reads ETGVTQSPTHLIKTRGQQVTLRCSSQSGHNTVSWYQQALGQGPQFIFQYYREEENGRGNFPPRFSGLQFPNYSSELNVNALELDDSALYLCASSINRGLNTEAFFGQGTRLTVV.

The V gene is TRBV12-5, the J gene TRBJ1-3, with D maybe TRBD1 (6 bases). Trimming took 2 bases from V and 10 from J, leaving 15 bases between them. Germline V gives CDR1 LGHNT, CDR2 FRNRAP. This CDR3 is 14 amino acids long. CDR3 DNA: TGTGCTAGTGGTTTGATAGCAGGGGATGAAACCATATATTTT. This sequence encodes CASGLIAGDETIYF.

The V call is TRBV9, the J call TRBJ1-2; D might be TRBD1 (5 bases). This CDR3 contains 16 residues. Germline V lookup: CDR1 SGDLS, CDR2 YYNGEE. V dropped 0 bases and J dropped 2 bases, with 14 bases sitting between them. The CDR3 here is CASSVGGAPVNYGYTF. In DNA, the CDR3 is TGTGCCAGCAGCGTAGGGGGCGCACCGGTAAACTATGGCTACACCTTC. The variable domain in full, completed from reference TRBV9 and TRBJ1-2, reads DSGVTQTPKHLITATGQRVTLRCSPRSGDLSVYWYQQSLDQGLQFLIQYYNGEERAKGNILERFSAQQFPDLHSELNLSSLELGDSALYFCASSVGGAPVNYGYTFGSGTRLTVV.

This chain uses TRBV5-1 with TRBJ2-2, with D possibly TRBD2 on 6 matching bases. The length of the CDR3 is 15 residues. CDR1 is SGHRS, CDR2 YFSETQ, per germline. V was cut by 0 bases and J by 6 bases, with 12 bases left in between. The CDR3 protein is CASSLVMPGAGELFF. Written as DNA, the CDR3 is TGCGCCAGCAGCTTGGTAATGCCGGGGGCCGGGGAGCTGTTTTTT.

V is TRBV28 and J is TRBJ1-5; 9 nucleotides match TRBD1. V shed 5 bases and J 11 bases; nucleotides not matched to a gene: 10. There are 14 residues in the CDR3. CDR1 is MDHEN and CDR2 is SYDVKM in the germline V gene. CDR3 protein: CASSLDRGRQSQHF. The DNA of the CDR3 is TGTGCCAGCAGTCTGGACAGGGGTCGGCAGTCCCAGCATTTT.

Here the CDR3 reads CASSLWVGGDYFSNQPQHF. The CDR3 DNA is TGTGCCAGCAGCTTGTGGGTAGGGGGCGATTATTTTAGCAATCAGCCCCAGCATTTT. V is TRBV5-6 and J is TRBJ1-5; 7 positions match TRBD1. The CDR3 extends over 19 amino acids. The germline CDR1 and CDR2 sequences are SGHDT and YYEEEE. Trimming at V came to 1 base and at J to 0 bases, leaving 13 bases not matched to a gene.

The V call is TRBV27, the J call TRBJ2-7; 7 positions agree with TRBD2. Germline CDR1 and CDR2: MNHEY and SMNVEV (reference sequence). The CDR3 contains 15 residues. V shed 7 bases, J shed 2 bases, and the junction held 11 bases outside the gene matches. The CDR3 sequence: CASTPAGRGAYEQYF. The CDR3 DNA reads as TGTGCCAGCACCCCGGCGGGACGGGGGGCCTACGAGCAGTACTTC.

The J gene is TRBJ1-6, the V gene TRBV7-8; 8 bases fit TRBD1. Germline V gene lookup returns CDR1 SGHVS and CDR2 FQNEAQ. The CDR3 length is 17 residues. Trimming at V came to 5 bases and at J to 2 bases, leaving 8 bases not matched to a gene. CDR3: CASSPRTGNPYNSPLHF. The CDR3 DNA follows: TGTGCCAGCAGCCCCCGGACAGGGAACCCCTATAATTCACCCCTCCACTTT.

This CDR3 reads CASSTYRGGGNEKLFF. The DNA of the CDR3 is TGTGCCAGCAGCACTTACAGGGGCGGAGGTAATGAAAAACTGTTTTTT. V gene TRBV5-4 combines with J gene TRBJ1-4; 7 bases line up with TRBD1. The germline V gene has CDR1 SGHNT and CDR2 YYREEE (reference sequence). Losses at the gene ends were 4 bases for V and 4 bases for J; bases not matched to a gene: 10. The CDR3 runs 16 residues.

This rearrangement joins TRBV11-3 to TRBJ2-4; 8 positions match TRBD1. The CDR3 loop spans 14 amino acids. The junction had 4 bases not matched to a gene; V was cut back by 1 base and J by 8 bases. Germline values: CDR1 SGHNT, CDR2 YENEEA. CDR3 sequence: CASSLGQGADIQYF. The CDR3 DNA reads as TGTGCCAGCAGCTTAGGTCAGGGGGCAGACATTCAGTACTTC.